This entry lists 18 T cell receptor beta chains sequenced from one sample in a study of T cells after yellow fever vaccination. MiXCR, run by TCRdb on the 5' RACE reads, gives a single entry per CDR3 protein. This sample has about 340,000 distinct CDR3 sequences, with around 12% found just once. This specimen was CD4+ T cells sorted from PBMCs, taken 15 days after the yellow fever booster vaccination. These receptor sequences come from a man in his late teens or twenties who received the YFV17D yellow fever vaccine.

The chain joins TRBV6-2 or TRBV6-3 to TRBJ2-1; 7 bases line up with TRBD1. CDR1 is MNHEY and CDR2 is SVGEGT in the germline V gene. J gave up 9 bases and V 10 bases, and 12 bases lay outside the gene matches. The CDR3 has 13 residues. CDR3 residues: CATDDRAYGEQFF. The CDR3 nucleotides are TGTGCCACCGACGACAGGGCTTACGGTGAGCAGTTCTTC.

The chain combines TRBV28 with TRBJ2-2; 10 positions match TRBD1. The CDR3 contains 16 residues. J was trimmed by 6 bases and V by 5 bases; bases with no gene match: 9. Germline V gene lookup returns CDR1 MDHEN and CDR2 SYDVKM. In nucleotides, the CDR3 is TGTGCCAGCAGTCAAACCCGGACAGGGGGTGCCGGGGAGCTGTTTTTT. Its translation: CASSQTRTGGAGELFF.

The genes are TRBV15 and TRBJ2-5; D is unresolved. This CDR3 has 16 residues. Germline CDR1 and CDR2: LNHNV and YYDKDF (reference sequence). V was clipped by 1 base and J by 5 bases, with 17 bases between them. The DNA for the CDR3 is TGTGCCACCAGCAGAGGTGAGAGCGCATCCCAGGAGACCCAGTACTTC. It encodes CATSRGESASQETQYF.

The CDR3 reads CASSTRTGGELRGVNTEAFF. The CDR3 region has the DNA TGTGCCAGCAGTACTAGGACAGGGGGAGAGTTGAGAGGCGTGAACACTGAAGCTTTCTTT. The V and J genes are TRBV27 and TRBJ1-1; the match to TRBD1 covers 10 bases. Per germline, CDR1 MNHEY and CDR2 SMNVEV (reference sequence). The length of the CDR3 is 20 residues. V dropped 5 bases and J dropped 0; count of bases not matched to a gene: 18.

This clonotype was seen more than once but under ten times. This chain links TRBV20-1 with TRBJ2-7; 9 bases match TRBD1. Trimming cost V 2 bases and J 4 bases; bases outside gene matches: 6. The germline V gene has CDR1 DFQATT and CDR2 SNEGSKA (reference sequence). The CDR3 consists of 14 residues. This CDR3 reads CSARLQGARYEQYV. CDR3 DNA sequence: TGCAGTGCTAGACTACAGGGGGCGCGGTACGAGCAGTACGTC.

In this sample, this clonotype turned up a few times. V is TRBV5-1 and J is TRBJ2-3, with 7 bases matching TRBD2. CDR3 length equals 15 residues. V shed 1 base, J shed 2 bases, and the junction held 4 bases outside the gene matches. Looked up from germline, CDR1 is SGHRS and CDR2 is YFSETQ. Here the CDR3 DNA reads TGCGCCAGCAGCTTGCCGGGGGGTTTCACAGATACGCAGTATTTT. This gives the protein CASSLPGGFTDTQYF.

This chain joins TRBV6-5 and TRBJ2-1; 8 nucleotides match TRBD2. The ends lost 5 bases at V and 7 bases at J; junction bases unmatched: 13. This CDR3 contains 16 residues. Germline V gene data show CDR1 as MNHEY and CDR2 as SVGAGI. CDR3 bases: TGTGCCAGCAGTCTGGGAGCGGGGGAGACCCTGAATGAGCAGTTCTTC. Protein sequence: CASSLGAGETLNEQFF.

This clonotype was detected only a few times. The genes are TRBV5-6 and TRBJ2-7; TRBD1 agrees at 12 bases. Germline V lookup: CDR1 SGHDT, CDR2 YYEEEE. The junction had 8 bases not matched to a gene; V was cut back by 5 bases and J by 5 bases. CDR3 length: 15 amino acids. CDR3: CASRFPGTGGDEQYF. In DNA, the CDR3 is TGTGCCAGCAGATTTCCCGGGACAGGGGGCGACGAGCAGTACTTC. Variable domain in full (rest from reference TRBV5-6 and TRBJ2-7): DAGVTQSPTHLIKTRGQQVTLRCSPKSGHDTVSWYQQALGQGPQFIFQYYEEEERQRGNFPDRFSGHQFPNYSSELNVNALLLGDSALYLCASRFPGTGGDEQYFGPGTRLTVT.

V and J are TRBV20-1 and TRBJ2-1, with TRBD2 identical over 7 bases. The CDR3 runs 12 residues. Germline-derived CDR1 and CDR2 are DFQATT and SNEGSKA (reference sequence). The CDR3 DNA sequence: TGCAGCGTGGGGGGGGGACGCAATGAGCAGTTCTTC. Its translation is CSVGGGRNEQFF.

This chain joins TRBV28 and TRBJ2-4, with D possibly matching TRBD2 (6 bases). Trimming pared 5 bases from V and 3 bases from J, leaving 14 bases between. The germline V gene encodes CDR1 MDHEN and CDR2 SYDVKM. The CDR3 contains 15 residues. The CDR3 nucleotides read TGTGCCAGCAGTGGTGGGGGGACTTTCAAAAACATTCAGTACTTC. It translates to CASSGGGTFKNIQYF. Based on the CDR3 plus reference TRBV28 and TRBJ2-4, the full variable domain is DVKVTQSSRYLVKRTGEKVFLECVQDMDHENMFWYRQDPGLGLRLIYFSYDVKMKEKGDIPEGYSVSREKKERFSLILESASTNQTSMYLCASSGGGTFKNIQYFGAGTRLSVL.

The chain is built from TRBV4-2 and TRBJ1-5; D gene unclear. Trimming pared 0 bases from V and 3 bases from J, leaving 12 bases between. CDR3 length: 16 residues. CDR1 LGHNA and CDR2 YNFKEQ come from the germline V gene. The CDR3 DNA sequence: TGTGCCAGCAGCCAAGAAGGTGGGCCGGCCAATCAGCCCCAGCATTTT. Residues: CASSQEGGPANQPQHF.

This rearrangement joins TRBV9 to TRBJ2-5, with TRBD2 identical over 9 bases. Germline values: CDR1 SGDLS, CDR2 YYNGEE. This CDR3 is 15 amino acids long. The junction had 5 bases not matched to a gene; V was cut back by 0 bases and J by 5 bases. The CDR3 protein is CASSVGGGGRETQYF. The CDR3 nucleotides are TGTGCCAGCAGCGTAGGCGGGGGGGGTAGGGAGACCCAGTACTTC.

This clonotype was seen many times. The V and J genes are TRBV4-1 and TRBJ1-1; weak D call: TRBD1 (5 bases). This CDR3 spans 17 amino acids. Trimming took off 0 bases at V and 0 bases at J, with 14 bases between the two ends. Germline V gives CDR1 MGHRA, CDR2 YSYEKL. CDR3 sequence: CASSQDRGGAMNTEAFF. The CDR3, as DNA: TGCGCCAGCAGCCAAGATCGGGGCGGAGCCATGAACACTGAAGCTTTCTTT.

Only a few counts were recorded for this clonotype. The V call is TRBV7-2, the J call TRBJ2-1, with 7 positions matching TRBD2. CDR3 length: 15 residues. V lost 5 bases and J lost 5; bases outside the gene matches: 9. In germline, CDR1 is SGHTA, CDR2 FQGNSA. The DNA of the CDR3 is TGTGCCAGCAGCGAAACCGGGACTACCAACAATGAGCAGTTCTTC. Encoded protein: CASSETGTTNNEQFF. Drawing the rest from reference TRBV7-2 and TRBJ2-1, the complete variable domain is GAGVSQSPSNKVTEKGKDVELRCDPISGHTALYWYRQSLGQGLEFLIYFQGNSAPDKSGLPSDRFSAERTGGSVSTLTIQRTQQEDSAVYLCASSETGTTNNEQFFGPGTRLTVL.

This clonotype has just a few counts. The DNA for the CDR3 is TGTGCCAGCAGCCAAGTTGACGGAACTGAAGCTTTCTTT. Encoded protein: CASSQVDGTEAFF. V usage is TRBV3-1 and J usage is TRBJ1-1, with D unresolved. The CDR3 has 13 residues. V lost 1 base and J lost 5, with 8 bases in between. Germline lookup yields CDR1 LGHDT and CDR2 YNNKEL (reference sequence). Filled out from reference TRBV3-1 and TRBJ1-1, the complete variable domain reads DTAVSQTPKYLVTQMGNDKSIKCEQNLGHDTMYWYKQDSKKFLKIMFSYNNKELIINETVPNRFSPKSPDKAHLNLHINSLELGDSAVYFCASSQVDGTEAFFGQGTRLTVV.

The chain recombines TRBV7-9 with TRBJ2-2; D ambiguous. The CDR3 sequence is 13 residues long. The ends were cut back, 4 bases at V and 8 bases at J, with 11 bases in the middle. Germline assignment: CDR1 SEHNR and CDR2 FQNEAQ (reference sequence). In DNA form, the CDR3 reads TGTGCCAGCAGCTCCTCCCCTCCTGGGGAGCTGTTTTTT. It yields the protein CASSSSPPGELFF.

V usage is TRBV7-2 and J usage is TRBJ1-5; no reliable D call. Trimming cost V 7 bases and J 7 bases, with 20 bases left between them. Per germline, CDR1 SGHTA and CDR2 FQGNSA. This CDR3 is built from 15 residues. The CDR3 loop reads CASTVYSPPTQPQHF. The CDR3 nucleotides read TGTGCCAGCACCGTTTACTCCCCCCCGACCCAGCCCCAGCATTTT.

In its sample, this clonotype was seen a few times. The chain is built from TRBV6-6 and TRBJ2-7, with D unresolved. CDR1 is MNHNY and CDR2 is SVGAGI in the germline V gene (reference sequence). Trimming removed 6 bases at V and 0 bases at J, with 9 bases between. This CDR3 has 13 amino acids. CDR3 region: CASSRPSSYEQYV. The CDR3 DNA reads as TGTGCCAGCAGCCGGCCGAGCTCCTACGAGCAGTACGTC.